This paragraph covers one TCR beta chain sequence. Its binding antigen is unknown. Base qualities are not recorded, but no much larger clone differs from it by a single base. Libraries were made using the immunoSEQ multiplex PCR assay. T cell repertoires were profiled by deep sequencing of rearranged TCR beta loci, alongside multiparametric flow cytometry. TCRdb re-hosts the immuneACCESS table, in-frame sequences only. Its copies lack some clones; in the studies checked, an unresolved V gene accounts for under half of them, and the cause for the rest is not known. The sample data list more than 35,000 clones, and 70% to 90% of these were observed just once. The ten top clones hold 2.5% to 3.5% of the sample. The source of the sample is a study of lymphopenia after photon versus proton radiotherapy (dated by TCRdb to about 2019). Some background on the complete study: The immunological effects of photon versus proton radiation therapy were compared in patients with gastrointestinal tumors who developed high-grade lymphopenia. A cohort of about 22 patients with gastrointestinal tumors who received either photon or proton therapy and subsequently developed lymphopenia was included. The goal of the study was to describe how the two radiation modalities differ in their effects on the immune system. Study-wide findings and limitations: The survival association was assessed only in patients who died, and the authors presented better survival with proton therapy as a possibility rather than a demonstrated result. Once the lymphocyte count had reached its nadir, the repertoires of photon-treated patients showed oligoclonal expansion, particularly of CD8+ Temra cells, and this expansion drove the decline in diversity. During treatment, patients who received proton therapy stayed relatively stable, whereas patients who received photon therapy lost naive T cells and TCR diversity and gained effector/memory populations. Across the cohort, among patients who died, a greater drop in TCR diversity after the nadir was inversely correlated with overall survival time.

Measured from the cysteine to the phenylalanine, the CDR3 is 15 residues long. The DNA shown is the 45-base CDR3, in frame from base 1. V loses 6 bases, J loses 6 bases, and the germline ends lie 18 bases apart. CDR1 and CDR2 are drawn from the germline V gene: SNHLY, FYNNEI. The chain was built from TRBV2 and TRBJ1-5; the D gene is perhaps TRBD1, from 6 matching bases. This TCR was recovered from a man aged 50 to 59 with gastric cancer. This material consisted of peripheral blood, taken from a patient treated with photon-based radiotherapy. The DNA is TGTGCCAGCAGGCCCGGACAGAACCCGAGTCAGCCCCAGCATTTT. It is translated as CASRPGQNPSQPQHF.